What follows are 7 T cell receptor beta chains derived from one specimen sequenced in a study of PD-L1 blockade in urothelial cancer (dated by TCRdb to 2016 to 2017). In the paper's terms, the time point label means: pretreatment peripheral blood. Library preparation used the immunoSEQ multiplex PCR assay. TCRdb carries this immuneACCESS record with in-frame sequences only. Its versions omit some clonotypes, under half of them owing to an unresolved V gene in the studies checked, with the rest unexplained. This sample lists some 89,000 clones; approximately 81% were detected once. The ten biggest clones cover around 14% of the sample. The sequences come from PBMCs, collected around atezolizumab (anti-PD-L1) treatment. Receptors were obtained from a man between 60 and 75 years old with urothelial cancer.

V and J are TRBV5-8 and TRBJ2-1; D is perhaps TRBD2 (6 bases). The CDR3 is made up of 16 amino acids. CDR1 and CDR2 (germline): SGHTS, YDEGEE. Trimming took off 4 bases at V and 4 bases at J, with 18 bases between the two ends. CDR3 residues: CASSNRVLAAYNEQFF. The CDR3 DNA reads TGTGCCAGCAGCAATAGGGTACTAGCTGCTTACAATGAGCAGTTCTTC.

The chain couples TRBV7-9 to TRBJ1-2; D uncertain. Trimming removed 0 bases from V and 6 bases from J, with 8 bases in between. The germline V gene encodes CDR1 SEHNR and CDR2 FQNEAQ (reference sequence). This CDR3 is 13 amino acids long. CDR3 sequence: CASSLALQDGYTF. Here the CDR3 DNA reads TGTGCCAGCAGCTTAGCGCTTCAGGATGGCTACACCTTC.

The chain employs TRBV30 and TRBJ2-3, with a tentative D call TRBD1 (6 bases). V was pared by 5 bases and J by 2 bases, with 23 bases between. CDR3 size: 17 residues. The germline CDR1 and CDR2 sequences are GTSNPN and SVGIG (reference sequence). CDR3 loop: CAWALNRVSLFTDTQYF. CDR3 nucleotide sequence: TGTGCCTGGGCTTTGAACAGGGTATCCCTATTCACAGATACGCAGTATTTT. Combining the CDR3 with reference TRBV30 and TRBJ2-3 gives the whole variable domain SQTIHQWPATLVQPVGSPLSLECTVEGTSNPNLYWYRQAAGRGLQLLFYSVGIGQISSEVPQNLSASRPQDRQFILSSKKLLLSDSGFYLCAWALNRVSLFTDTQYFGPGTRLTVL.

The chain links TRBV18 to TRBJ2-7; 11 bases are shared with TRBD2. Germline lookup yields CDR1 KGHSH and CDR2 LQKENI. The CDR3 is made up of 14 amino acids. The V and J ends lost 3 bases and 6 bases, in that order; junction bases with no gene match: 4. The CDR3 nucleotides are TGTGCCAGCTCACCGCTAGCGGGAGGTGTCGAGCAGTACTTC. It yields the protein CASSPLAGGVEQYF.

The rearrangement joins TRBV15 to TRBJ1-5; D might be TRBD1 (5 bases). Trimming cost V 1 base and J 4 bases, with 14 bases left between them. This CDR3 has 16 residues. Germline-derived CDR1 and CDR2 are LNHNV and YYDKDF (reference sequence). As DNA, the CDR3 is TGTGCCACCAGCAGAGTACAAGCACGGACAAATCAGCCCCAGCATTTT. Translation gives CATSRVQARTNQPQHF.

DNA for the CDR3: TGTGCCAGCAGTGAGGTGGGGAGATCGTCACCCCTCCACTTT. Its protein product is CASSEVGRSSPLHF. The gene calls are TRBV6-4 and TRBJ1-6; D ambiguous. The CDR3 contains 14 residues. Trimming removed 3 bases from V and 10 bases from J, with 13 bases in between. Germline CDR1 is MRHNA and CDR2 is SNTAGT.

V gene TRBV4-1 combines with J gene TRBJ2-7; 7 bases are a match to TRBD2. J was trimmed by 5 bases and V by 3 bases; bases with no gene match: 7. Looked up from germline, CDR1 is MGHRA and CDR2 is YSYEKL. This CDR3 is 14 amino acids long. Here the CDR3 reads CASSHRSGADEQYF. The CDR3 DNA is TGCGCCAGCAGCCACCGCAGCGGGGCGGACGAGCAGTACTTC.